This is a list of T cell receptor beta chains from one sample in a study of graft-versus-host responses after intestinal transplantation. No cognate antigen is known for these TCRs. Sequencing was performed with immunoSEQ multiplex PCR; in TCRdb, only in-frame clones are kept and a portion is missing. This table holds 71,000 or so clones, roughly 88% found once. This specimen was unstimulated CD8+ T cells sorted from spleen or lymph node cells, taken before intestinal transplant. These receptors came from a human donor who received an intestinal transplant. Each CDR3 is given with its conserved first and last residue. The D gene is left open where the match is weak. Size is stated for part of the rows, as once, few or many counts, or as a class when the clone is expanded.

v_gene	j_gene	d_gene	abundance	CDR3aa	CDR3nt
TRBV13	TRBJ2-7	TRBD1	-	CASSQTGTGFYEQYF	TGTGCCAGCAGCCAGACCGGGACAGGGTTCTACGAGCAGTACTTC
TRBV7-9	TRBJ2-2	-	once	CASSLALGAGELFF	TGTGCCAGCAGCTTAGCGCTCGGGGCCGGGGAGCTGTTTTTT
TRBV10-1	TRBJ2-2	-	-	CASSEHNTGELFF	TGCGCCAGCAGTGAACATAACACCGGGGAGCTGTTTTTT
TRBV11-2	TRBJ1-1	-	-	CASSLESGNTEAFF	TGTGCCAGCAGCTTAGAGAGCGGGAACACTGAAGCTTTCTTT
TRBV7-9	TRBJ1-2	-	-	CASSFHPRSYGYTF	TGTGCCAGCAGCTTCCATCCGAGATCCTATGGCTACACCTTC
TRBV4-1	TRBJ2-5	-	-	CASSQGRGGGPQETQYF	TGCGCCAGCAGCCAAGGGAGGGGGGGAGGGCCGCAAGAGACCCAGTACTTC
TRBV6-5	TRBJ1-1	TRBD1	few	CASSTTGGLGTEAFF	TGTGCCAGCAGTACTACAGGGGGTCTAGGCACTGAAGCTTTCTTT
TRBV15	TRBJ2-5	TRBD1	once	CATSRQRQGVETQYF	TGTGCCACCAGCAGACAACGACAGGGGGTCGAGACCCAGTACTTC
TRBV19	TRBJ1-2	-	-	CARQRQTNYGYTF	TGTGCCAGACAACGACAGACTAACTATGGCTACACCTTC
TRBV10-2	TRBJ1-1	-	-	CASSALFFGLEAFF	TGCGCCAGCAGTGCCCTTTTCTTCGGTCTTGAAGCTTTCTTT
TRBV27	TRBJ2-7	TRBD1	-	CASSATGTGRFYEQYF	TGTGCCAGCAGTGCCACCGGGACAGGGCGTTTCTACGAGCAGTACTTC
TRBV7-3	TRBJ1-2	-	-	CASSGGLDNGYTF	TGTGCCAGCTCGGGCGGGCTTGATAATGGCTACACCTTC
TRBV7-3	TRBJ2-7	-	-	CASSLSGGAAYEQYF	TGTGCCAGCAGCTTAAGTGGGGGGGCGGCCTACGAGCAGTACTTC
TRBV6-5	TRBJ1-5	-	-	CASATQGNQPQHF	TGTGCCAGTGCAACCCAGGGAAATCAGCCCCAGCATTTT
TRBV9	TRBJ1-1	-	-	CASSDGRTATEAFF	TGTGCCAGCAGCGACGGACGGACAGCCACTGAAGCTTTCTTT
TRBV7-9	TRBJ1-4	-	-	CASPITRGSGGNEKLFF	TGTGCCAGCCCAATTACTCGGGGGTCCGGAGGGAATGAAAAACTGTTTTTT
TRBV9	TRBJ1-1	TRBD1	few	CASSGGGSEAFF	TGTGCCAGCAGCGGAGGGGGCAGTGAAGCTTTCTTT
TRBV7-6	TRBJ2-2	TRBD2	-	CASSLVPPIYSGGGTGELFF	TGTGCCAGCAGCTTAGTCCCCCCCATATATAGCGGGGGAGGGACCGGGGAGCTGTTTTTT
TRBV27	TRBJ1-4	-	-	CASSSSHRYEKLFF	TGTGCCAGCAGTTCCTCTCACAGATATGAAAAACTGTTTTTT
TRBV9	TRBJ2-3	TRBD1	once	CAGGTDCTDTQYF	TGTGCCGGTGGGACAGATTGCACAGATACGCAGTATTTT
TRBV7-8	TRBJ1-2	TRBD1	-	CASSFDRGHPHF	TGTGCCAGCAGCTTTGACAGGGGCCACCCTCACTTC
TRBV27	TRBJ1-2	TRBD1	-	CASSPSGGQGDYGYTF	TGTGCCAGCAGTCCCAGTGGGGGACAGGGGGATTATGGCTACACCTTC
TRBV29-1	TRBJ2-1	-	-	CSVTAYNEQFF	TGCAGCGTTACTGCATACAATGAGCAGTTCTTC
TRBV7-9	TRBJ2-5	-	-	CASTTGDGQETQYF	TGTGCCAGCACCACGGGGGACGGACAAGAGACCCAGTACTTC
TRBV27	TRBJ1-2	TRBD1	-	CASSLEGQNYGYTF	TGTGCCAGCAGTTTGGAGGGACAGAACTATGGCTACACCTTC
TRBV5-6	TRBJ1-1	TRBD1	-	CASSLEGAGNTEAFF	TGTGCCAGCAGCTTGGAGGGGGCTGGGAACACTGAAGCTTTCTTT
TRBV19	TRBJ2-3	-	once	CASSITAAMGDTQYF	TGTGCCAGTAGTATTACTGCGGCAATGGGAGATACGCAGTATTTT
TRBV7-9	TRBJ2-5	TRBD2	-	CASSLVGGGLMKTQYF	TGTGCCAGCAGCTTAGTCGGCGGGGGGTTGATGAAGACCCAGTACTTC
TRBV7-4	TRBJ2-1	-	-	CNRGGLGEYNEQFF	TGTAATAGGGGGGGACTTGGAGAGTACAATGAGCAGTTCTTC
TRBV27	TRBJ2-7	TRBD1	once	CASSWTGTYEQYF	TGTGCCAGCAGTTGGACAGGGACCTACGAGCAGTACTTC
TRBV23-1	TRBJ2-7	-	-	CASSQWAQRYEQYF	TGCGCCAGCAGTCAATGGGCCCAGAGATACGAGCAGTACTTC
TRBV29-1	TRBJ2-1	-	-	CSHLGAHNEQFF	TGCAGTCACTTGGGGGCCCACAATGAGCAGTTCTTC
TRBV7-7	TRBJ2-5	-	once	CASSPGQQETQYF	TGTGCTAGCAGCCCCGGACAGCAAGAGACCCAGTACTTC
TRBV10-2	TRBJ1-2	-	once	CASLAEPNYGYTF	TGCGCCAGCTTAGCGGAGCCTAACTATGGCTACACCTTC
TRBV7-7	TRBJ1-2	-	-	CASSPIRGLSPLYGYTF	TGTGCTAGCAGCCCAATCCGGGGTCTAAGTCCCCTCTATGGCTACACCTTC
TRBV4-1	TRBJ2-7	-	-	CASSHKQGSYEQYF	TGCGCCAGCAGCCATAAACAGGGTAGCTACGAGCAGTACTTC
TRBV6-6	TRBJ1-5	-	-	CASSTQLQPQHF	TGTGCCAGCAGTACGCAGTTACAGCCCCAGCATTTT